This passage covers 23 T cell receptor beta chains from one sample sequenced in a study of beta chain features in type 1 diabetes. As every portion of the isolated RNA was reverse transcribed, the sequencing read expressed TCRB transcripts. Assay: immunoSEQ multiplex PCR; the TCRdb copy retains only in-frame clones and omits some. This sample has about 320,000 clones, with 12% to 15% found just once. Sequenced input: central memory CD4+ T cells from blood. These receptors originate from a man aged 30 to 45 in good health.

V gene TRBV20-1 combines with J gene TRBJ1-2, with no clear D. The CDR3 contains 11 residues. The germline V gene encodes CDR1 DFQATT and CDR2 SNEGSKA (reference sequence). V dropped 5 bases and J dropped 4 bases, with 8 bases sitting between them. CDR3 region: CSADRGYGYTF. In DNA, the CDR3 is TGCAGTGCTGATCGGGGCTATGGCTACACCTTC.

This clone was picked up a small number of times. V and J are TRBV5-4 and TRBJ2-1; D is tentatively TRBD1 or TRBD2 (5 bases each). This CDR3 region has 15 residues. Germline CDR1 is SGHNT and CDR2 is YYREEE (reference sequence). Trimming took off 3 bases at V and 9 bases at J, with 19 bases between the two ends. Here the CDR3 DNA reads TGTGCCAGCAGCTCGACGAGGACCCGGGGCACTGAGCAGTTCTTC. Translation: CASSSTRTRGTEQFF.

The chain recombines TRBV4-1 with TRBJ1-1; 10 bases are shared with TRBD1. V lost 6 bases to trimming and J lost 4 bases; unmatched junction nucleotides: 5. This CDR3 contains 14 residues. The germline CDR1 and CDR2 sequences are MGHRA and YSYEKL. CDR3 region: CASRVGQGGTEAFF. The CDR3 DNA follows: TGCGCCAGCAGGGTTGGACAGGGGGGCACTGAAGCTTTCTTT.

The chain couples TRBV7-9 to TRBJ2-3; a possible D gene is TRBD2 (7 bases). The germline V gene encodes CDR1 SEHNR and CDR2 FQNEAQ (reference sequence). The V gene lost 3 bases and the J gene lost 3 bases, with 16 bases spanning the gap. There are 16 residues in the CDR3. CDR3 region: CASSLRGPDWTDTQYF. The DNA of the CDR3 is TGTGCCAGCAGCTTGCGGGGGCCTGATTGGACAGATACGCAGTATTTT.

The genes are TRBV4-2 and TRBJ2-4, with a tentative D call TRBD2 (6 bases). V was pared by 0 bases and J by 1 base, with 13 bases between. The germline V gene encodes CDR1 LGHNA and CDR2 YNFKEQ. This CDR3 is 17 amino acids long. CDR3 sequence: CASSQEAGSPAKNIQYF. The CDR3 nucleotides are TGTGCCAGCAGCCAAGAGGCGGGGTCCCCTGCCAAAAACATTCAGTACTTC.

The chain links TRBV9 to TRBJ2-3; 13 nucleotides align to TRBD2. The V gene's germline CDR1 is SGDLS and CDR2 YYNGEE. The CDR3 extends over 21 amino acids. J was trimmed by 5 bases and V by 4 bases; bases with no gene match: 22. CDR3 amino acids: CASSNRLAGGPGVVGGDTQYF. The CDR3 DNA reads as TGTGCCAGCAGCAACCGACTAGCGGGAGGACCCGGAGTCGTGGGGGGAGATACGCAGTATTTT.

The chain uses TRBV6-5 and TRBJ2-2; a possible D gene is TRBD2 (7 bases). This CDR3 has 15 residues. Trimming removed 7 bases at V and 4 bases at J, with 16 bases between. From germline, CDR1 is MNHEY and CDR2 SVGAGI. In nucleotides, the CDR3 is TGTGCCAGCACCATGGCTGCGGGGGCCACCGGGGAGCTGTTTTTT. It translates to CASTMAAGATGELFF.

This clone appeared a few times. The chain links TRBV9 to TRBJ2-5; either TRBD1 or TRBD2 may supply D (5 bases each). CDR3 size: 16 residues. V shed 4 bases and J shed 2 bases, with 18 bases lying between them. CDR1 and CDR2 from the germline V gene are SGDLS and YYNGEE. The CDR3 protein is CASSFSPGTGQETQYF. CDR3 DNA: TGTGCCAGCAGCTTTAGCCCCGGGACGGGACAAGAGACCCAGTACTTC.

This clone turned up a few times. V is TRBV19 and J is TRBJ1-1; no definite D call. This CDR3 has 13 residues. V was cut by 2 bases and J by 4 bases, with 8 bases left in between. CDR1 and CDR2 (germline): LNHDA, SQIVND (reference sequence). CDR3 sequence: CASSISGLTEAFF. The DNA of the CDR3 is TGTGCCAGTAGTATATCCGGGCTCACTGAAGCTTTCTTT.

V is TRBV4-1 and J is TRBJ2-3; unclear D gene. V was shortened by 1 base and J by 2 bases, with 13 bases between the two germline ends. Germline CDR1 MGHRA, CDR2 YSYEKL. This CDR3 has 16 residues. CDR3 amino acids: CASSQGSGRHTDTQYF. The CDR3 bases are TGCGCCAGCAGCCAAGGGTCCGGAAGACACACAGATACGCAGTATTTT.

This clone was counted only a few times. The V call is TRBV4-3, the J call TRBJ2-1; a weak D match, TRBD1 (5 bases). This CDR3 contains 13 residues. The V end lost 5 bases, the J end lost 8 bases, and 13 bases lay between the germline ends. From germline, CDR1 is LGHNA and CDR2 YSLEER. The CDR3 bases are TGCGCCAGCAGCTCGCGACAGTCATATGAGCAGTTCTTC. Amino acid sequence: CASSSRQSYEQFF.

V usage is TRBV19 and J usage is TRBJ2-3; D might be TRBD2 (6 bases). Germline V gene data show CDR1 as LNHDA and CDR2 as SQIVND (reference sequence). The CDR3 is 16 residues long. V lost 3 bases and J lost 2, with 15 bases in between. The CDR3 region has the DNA TGTGCCAGTAGTATGGGTGGGGAGCGGGTCACAGATACGCAGTATTTT. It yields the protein CASSMGGERVTDTQYF.

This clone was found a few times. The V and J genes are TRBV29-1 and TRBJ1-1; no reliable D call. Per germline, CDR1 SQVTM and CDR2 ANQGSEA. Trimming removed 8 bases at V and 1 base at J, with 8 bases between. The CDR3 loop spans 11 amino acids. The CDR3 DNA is TGCAGCACGTACAAGAACACTGAAGCTTTCTTT. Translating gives CSTYKNTEAFF.

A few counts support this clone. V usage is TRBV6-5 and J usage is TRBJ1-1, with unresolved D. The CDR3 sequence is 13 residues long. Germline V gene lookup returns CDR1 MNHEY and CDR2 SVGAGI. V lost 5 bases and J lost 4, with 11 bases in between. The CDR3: CASSRVGGTEAFF. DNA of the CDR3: TGTGCCAGCAGTCGGGTGGGTGGCACTGAAGCTTTCTTT.

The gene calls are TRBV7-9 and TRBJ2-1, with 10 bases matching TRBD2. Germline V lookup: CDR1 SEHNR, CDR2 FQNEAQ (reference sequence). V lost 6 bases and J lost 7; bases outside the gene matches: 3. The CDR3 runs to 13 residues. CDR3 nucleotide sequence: TGTGCCAGCAGGCTAGCGGGGGTTAATGAGCAGTTCTTC. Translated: CASRLAGVNEQFF.

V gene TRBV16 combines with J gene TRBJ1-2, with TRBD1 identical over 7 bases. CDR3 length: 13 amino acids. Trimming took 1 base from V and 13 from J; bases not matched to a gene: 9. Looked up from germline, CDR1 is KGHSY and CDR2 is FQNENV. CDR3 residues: CASSQYEGGKGTF. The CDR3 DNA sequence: TGTGCCAGCAGCCAATACGAAGGGGGCAAAGGCACCTTC.

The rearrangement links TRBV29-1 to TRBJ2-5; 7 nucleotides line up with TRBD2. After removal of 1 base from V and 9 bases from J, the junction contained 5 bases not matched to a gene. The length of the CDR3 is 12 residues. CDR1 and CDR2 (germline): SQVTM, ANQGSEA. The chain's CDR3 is CSVEAGGGAQYF. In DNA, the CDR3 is TGCAGCGTTGAAGCAGGCGGGGGAGCCCAGTACTTC. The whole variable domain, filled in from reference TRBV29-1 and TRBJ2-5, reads SAVISQKPSRDICQRGTSLTIQCQVDSQVTMMFWYRQQPGQSLTLIATANQGSEATYESGFVIDKFPISRPNLTFSTLTVSNMSPEDSSIYLCSVEAGGGAQYFGPGTRLLVL.

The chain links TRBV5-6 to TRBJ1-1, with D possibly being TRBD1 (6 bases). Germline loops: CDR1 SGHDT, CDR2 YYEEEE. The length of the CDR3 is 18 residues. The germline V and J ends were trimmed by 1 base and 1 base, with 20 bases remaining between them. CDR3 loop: CASSLLGGLGGKNTEAFF. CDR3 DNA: TGTGCCAGCAGCTTGCTAGGGGGACTCGGCGGTAAGAACACTGAAGCTTTCTTT.

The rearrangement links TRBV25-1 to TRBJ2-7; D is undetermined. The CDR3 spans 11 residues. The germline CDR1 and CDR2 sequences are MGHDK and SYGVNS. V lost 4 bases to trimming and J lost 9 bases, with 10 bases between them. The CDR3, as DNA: TGTGCCAGCAGTGCCCTACAAAGGCAGTACTTC. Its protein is CASSALQRQYF.

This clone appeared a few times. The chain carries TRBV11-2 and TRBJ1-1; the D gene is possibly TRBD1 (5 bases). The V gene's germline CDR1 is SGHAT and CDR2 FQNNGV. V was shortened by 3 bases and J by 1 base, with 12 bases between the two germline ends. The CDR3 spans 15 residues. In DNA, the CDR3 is TGTGCCAGCAGCTTTCTCCAGACAGCGAACACTGAAGCTTTCTTT. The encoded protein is CASSFLQTANTEAFF. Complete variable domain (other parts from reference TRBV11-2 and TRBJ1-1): EAGVAQSPRYKIIEKRQSVAFWCNPISGHATLYWYQQILGQGPKLLIQFQNNGVVDDSQLPKDRFSAERLKGVDSTLKIQPAKLEDSAVYLCASSFLQTANTEAFFGQGTRLTVV.

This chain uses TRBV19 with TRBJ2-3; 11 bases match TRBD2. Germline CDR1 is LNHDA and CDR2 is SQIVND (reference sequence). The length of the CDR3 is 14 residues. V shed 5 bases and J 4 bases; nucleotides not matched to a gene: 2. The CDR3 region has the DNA TGTGCCAGTAGTCAGACTAGCGGGGCAGATACGCAGTATTTT. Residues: CASSQTSGADTQYF.

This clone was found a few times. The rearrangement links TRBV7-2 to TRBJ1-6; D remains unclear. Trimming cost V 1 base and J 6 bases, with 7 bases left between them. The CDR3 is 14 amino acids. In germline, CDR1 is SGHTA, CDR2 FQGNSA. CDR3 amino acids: CASSLVRANSPLHF. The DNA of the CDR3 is TGTGCCAGCAGCTTAGTGCGGGCTAATTCACCCCTCCACTTT.

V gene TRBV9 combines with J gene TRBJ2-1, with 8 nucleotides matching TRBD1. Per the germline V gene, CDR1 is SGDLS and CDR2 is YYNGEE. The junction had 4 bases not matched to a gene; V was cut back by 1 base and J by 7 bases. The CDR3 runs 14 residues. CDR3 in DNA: TGTGCCAGCAGCGTACTTACAGGGGGGAATGAGCAGTTCTTC. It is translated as CASSVLTGGNEQFF.